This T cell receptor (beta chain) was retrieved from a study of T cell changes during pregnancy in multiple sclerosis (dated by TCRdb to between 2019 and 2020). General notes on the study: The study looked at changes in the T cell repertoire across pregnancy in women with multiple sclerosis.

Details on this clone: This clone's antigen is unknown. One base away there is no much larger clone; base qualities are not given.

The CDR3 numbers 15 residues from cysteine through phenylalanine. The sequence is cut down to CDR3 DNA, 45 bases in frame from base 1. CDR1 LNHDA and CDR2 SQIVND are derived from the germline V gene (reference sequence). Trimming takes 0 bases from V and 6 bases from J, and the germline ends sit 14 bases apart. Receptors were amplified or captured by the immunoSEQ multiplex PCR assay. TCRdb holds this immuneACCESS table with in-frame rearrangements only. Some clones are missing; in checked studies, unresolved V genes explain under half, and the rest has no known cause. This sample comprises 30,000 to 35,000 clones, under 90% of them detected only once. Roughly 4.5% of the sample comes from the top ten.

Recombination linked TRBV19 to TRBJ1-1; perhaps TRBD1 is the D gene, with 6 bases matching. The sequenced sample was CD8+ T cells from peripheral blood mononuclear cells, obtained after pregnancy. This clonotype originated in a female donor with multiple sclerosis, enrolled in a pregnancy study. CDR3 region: CASSIEGAGGAEAFF. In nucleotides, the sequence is TGTGCCAGTAGTATAGAGGGGGCCGGGGGGGCTGAAGCTTTCTTT.